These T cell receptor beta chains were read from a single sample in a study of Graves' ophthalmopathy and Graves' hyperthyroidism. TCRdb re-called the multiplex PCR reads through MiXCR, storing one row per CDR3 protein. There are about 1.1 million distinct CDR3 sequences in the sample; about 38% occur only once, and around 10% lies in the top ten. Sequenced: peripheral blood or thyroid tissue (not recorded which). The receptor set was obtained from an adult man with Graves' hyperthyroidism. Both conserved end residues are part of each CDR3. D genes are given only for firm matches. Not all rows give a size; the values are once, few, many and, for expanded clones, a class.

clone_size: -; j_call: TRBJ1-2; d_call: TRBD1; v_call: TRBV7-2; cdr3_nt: TGTGCCAGCATGACAGGGGTGTATGGCTACACCTTC; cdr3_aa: CASMTGVYGYTF
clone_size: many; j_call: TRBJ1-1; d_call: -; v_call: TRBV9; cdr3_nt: TGTGCCAGCAGCGGTGGGACGCAGGCTGAAGCTTTCTTT; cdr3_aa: CASSGGTQAEAFF
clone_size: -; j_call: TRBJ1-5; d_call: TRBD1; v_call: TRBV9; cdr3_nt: TGTGCCAGCTCACCTACAGGGGACCATAGCAATCAGCCCCAGCATTTT; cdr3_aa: CASSPTGDHSNQPQHF
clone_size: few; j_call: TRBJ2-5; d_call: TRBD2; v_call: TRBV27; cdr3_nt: TGTGCCAGCAGCCCAATAGCGGGGAGCCAAGAGACCCAGTACTTC; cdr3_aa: CASSPIAGSQETQYF
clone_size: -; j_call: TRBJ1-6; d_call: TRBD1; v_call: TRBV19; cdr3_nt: TGTGCCGCCGGGACAGGGACCGAGGCACCCCTCCACTTT; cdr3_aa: CAAGTGTEAPLHF
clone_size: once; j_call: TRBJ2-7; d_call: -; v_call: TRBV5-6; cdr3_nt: TGTGCCAGCAGCTTGAAACAGGGAAGGCCGTCCTACGAGCAGTACTTC; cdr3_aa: CASSLKQGRPSYEQYF
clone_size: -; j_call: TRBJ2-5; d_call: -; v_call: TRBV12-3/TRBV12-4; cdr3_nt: TGTGCCAGCCTAAGCGGGCAAGAGACCCAGTACTTC; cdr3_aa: CASLSGQETQYF
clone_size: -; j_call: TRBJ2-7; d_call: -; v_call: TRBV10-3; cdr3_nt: TGTGCCATCAGTGAGTCGTCATGGGGGACATACGGGGCCGGCGAGTACTTC; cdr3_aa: CAISESSWGTYGAGEYF
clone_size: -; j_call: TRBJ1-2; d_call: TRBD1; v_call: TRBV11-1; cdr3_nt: TGTGCCAGCAGCCACGGCTCGTACAGGGGGCGTAAATATGGCTACACCTTC; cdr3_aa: CASSHGSYRGRKYGYTF
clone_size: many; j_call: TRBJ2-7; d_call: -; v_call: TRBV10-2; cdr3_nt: TGCGCCAGCAGTGAGGGCCCGGACACCTACGAGCAGTACTTC; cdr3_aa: CASSEGPDTYEQYF
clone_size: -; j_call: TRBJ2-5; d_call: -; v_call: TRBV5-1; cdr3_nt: TGCGCCAGCAGCTCGGGCGGAAATGGATTAAGGGGGACCCAGTACTTC; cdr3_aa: CASSSGGNGLRGTQYF
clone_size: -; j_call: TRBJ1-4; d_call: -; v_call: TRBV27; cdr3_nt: TGTGCCAGCAGCGATCAGGGTTGGCCTAATGAAAAACTGTTTTTT; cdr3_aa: CASSDQGWPNEKLFF
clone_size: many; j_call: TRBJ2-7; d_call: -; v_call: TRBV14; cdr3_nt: TGTGCCAGCAGCCAAGGAGTGGGGATCGAGCAGTACTTC; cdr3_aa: CASSQGVGIEQYF
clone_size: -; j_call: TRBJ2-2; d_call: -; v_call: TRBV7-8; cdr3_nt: TGTGCCAGCAGCTTAGACGGAGTAGGGAACACCGGGGAGCTGTTTTTT; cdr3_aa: CASSLDGVGNTGELFF
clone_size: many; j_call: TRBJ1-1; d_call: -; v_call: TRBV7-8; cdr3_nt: TGTGCCAGCAGCCCACACAGGGACCGCAACACTGAAGCTTTCTTT; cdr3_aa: CASSPHRDRNTEAFF
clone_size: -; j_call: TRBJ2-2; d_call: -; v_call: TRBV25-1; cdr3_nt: TGTGCCAGCAAGGGGCTATGGGCCGGGGAGCTGTTTTTT; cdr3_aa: CASKGLWAGELFF
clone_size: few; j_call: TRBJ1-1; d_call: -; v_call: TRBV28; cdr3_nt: TGTGCCAGCGACCCCTCGGTGCGGGGCTCTGAAGCTTTCTTT; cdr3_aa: CASDPSVRGSEAFF
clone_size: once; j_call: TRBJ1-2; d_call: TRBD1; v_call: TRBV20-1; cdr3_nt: TGCAGTGCTAGAAGCCGGGGACAGAGCTACACCTTC; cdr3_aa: CSARSRGQSYTF
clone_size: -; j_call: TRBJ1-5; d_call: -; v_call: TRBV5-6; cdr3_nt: TGTGCCAGCAGCATGACGCCGTCCGGGCCCCGGGGCAATCAGCCCCAGCATTTT; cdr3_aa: CASSMTPSGPRGNQPQHF
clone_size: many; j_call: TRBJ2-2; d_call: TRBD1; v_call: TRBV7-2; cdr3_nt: TGTGCCAGCAGCTTTGGACAGGCGTTAACCGGGGAGCTGTTTTTT; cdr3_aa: CASSFGQALTGELFF
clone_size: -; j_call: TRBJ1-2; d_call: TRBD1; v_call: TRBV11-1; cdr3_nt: TGTGCCAGCAGTTGGGACAGGCACTATGGCTACACCTTC; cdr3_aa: CASSWDRHYGYTF
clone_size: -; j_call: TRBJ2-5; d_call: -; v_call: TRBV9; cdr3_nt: TGTGCCAGCAGCCAATTCAGGAGGCTGAAAGAGACCCAGTACTTC; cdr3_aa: CASSQFRRLKETQYF
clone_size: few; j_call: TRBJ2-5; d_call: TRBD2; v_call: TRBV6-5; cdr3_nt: TGTGCCAGCAGCCTTCCGACTAGCGGGAGGGAGACCCAGTACTTC; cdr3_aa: CASSLPTSGRETQYF
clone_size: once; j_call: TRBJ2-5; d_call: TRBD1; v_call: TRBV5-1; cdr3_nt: TGCGCCACCACCCTGGCAGGGGGCCAAGAGACCCAGTACTTC; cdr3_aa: CATTLAGGQETQYF
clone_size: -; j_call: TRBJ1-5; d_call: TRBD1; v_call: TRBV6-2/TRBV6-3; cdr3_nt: TGTGCCAGCAGTAGGCAAAGGGACAGCCTGAATCAGCCCCAGCATTTT; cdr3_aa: CASSRQRDSLNQPQHF